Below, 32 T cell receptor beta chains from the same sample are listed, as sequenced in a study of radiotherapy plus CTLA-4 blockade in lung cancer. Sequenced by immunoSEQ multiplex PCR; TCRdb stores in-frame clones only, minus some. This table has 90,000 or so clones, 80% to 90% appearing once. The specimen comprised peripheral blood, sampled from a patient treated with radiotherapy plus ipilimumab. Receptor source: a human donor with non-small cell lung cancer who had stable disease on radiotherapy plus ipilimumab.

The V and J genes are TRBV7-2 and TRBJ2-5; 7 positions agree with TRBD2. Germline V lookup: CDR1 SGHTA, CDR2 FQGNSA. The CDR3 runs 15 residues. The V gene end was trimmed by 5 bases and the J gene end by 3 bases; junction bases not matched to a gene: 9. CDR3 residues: CASSRGRGGEETQYF. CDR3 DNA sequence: TGTGCCAGCAGCCGTGGGCGCGGGGGAGAAGAGACCCAGTACTTC.

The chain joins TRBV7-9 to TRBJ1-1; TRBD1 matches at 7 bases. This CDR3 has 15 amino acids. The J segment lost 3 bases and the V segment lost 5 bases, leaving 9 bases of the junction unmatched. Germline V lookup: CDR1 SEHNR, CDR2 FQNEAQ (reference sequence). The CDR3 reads CASSTRQGGYTEAFF. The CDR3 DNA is TGTGCCAGCAGCACTCGACAGGGTGGCTACACTGAAGCTTTCTTT.

The CDR3 DNA sequence: TGTGCCTGGAGCAGGGCCGTCACCGGGGAGCTGTTTTTT. This translates into CAWSRAVTGELFF. The chain uses TRBV30 and TRBJ2-2; the D gene is possibly TRBD1 (5 bases). The V gene lost 3 bases and the J gene lost 4 bases, with 9 bases spanning the gap. This CDR3 has 13 residues. CDR1 and CDR2 (germline): GTSNPN, SVGIG (reference sequence).

CDR3: CASRRGPNEKLFF. CDR3 in DNA: TGTGCCAGCCGCCGGGGCCCGAATGAAAAACTGTTTTTT. The V gene is TRBV25-1, the J gene TRBJ1-4; the D gene is possibly TRBD1 (5 bases). V was pared by 8 bases and J by 5 bases, with 12 bases between. The CDR3 length is 13 residues. The V gene's germline CDR1 is MGHDK and CDR2 SYGVNS.

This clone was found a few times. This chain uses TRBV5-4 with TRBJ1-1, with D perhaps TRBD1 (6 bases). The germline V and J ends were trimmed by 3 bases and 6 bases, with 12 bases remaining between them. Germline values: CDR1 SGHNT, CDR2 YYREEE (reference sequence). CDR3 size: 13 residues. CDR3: CASSSQGRPEAFF. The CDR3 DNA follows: TGTGCCAGCAGCTCCCAGGGGCGACCTGAAGCTTTCTTT.

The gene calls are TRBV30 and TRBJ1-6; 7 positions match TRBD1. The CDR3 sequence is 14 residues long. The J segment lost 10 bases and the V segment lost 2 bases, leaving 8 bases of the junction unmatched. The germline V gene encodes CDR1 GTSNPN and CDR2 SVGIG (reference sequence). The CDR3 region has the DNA TGTGCCTGGAGTTTAGGGGGCGCAAGGTCACCCCTCCACTTT. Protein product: CAWSLGGARSPLHF.

CDR3 DNA: TGTGCCAGCAGTGGAAGAGGTTCCCAAGAGACCCAGTACTTC. Translated: CASSGRGSQETQYF. This chain uses TRBV2 with TRBJ2-5; D uncertain. The CDR3 covers 14 residues. The germline CDR1 and CDR2 sequences are SNHLY and FYNNEI. Trimming removed 4 bases from V and 1 base from J, with 10 bases in between. Supplemented by reference TRBV2 and TRBJ2-5, the full variable domain reads EPEVTQTPSHQVTQMGQEVILRCVPISNHLYFYWYRQILGQKVEFLVSFYNNEISEKSEIFDDQFSVERPDGSNFTLKIRSTKLEDSAMYFCASSGRGSQETQYFGPGTRLLVL.

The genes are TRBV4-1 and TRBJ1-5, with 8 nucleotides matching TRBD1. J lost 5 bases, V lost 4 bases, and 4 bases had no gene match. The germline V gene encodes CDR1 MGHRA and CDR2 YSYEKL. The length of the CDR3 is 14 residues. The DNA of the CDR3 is TGCGCCAGCAGCCTCGGGACAGGTTATCAGCCCCAGCATTTT. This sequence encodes CASSLGTGYQPQHF.

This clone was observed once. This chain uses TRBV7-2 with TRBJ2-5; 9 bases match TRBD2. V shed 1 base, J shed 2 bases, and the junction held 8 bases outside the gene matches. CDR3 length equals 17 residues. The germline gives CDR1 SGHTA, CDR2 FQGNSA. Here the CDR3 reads CASSLGGTSRRQETQYF. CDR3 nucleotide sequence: TGTGCCAGCAGCTTAGGGGGGACTAGCAGAAGACAAGAGACCCAGTACTTC.

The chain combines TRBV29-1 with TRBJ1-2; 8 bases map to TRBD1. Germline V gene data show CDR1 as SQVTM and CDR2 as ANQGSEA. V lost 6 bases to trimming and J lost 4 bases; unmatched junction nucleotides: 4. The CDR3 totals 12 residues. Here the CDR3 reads CSVDRGGYGYTF. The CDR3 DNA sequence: TGCAGCGTCGACAGGGGAGGCTATGGCTACACCTTC. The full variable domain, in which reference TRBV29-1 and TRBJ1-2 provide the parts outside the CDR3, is SAVISQKPSRDICQRGTSLTIQCQVDSQVTMMFWYRQQPGQSLTLIATANQGSEATYESGFVIDKFPISRPNLTFSTLTVSNMSPEDSSIYLCSVDRGGYGYTFGSGTRLTVV.

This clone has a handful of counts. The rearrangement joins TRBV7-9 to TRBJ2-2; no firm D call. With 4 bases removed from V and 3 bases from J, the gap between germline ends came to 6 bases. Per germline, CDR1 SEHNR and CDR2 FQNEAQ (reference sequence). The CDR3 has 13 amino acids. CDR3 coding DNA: TGTGCCAGCAGCTCGGATTACACCGGGGAGCTGTTTTTT. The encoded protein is CASSSDYTGELFF.

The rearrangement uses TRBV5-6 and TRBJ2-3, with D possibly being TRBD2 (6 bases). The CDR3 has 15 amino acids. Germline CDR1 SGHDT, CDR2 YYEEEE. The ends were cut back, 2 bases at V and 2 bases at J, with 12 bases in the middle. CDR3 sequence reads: CASSFGRGPTDTQYF. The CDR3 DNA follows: TGTGCCAGCAGCTTTGGGCGGGGTCCCACAGATACGCAGTATTTT.

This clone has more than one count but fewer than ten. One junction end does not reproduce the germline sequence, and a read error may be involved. The CDR3 is CASSERTGGKQPQHF. As DNA, the CDR3 is TGTGCCAGCAGCGAACGGACAGGGGGCAAACAGCCCCAGCATTTT. The genes are TRBV7-2 and TRBJ1-5, with TRBD1 matching over 11 bases. CDR3 length: 15 residues. The germline V gene encodes CDR1 SGHTA and CDR2 FQGNSA.

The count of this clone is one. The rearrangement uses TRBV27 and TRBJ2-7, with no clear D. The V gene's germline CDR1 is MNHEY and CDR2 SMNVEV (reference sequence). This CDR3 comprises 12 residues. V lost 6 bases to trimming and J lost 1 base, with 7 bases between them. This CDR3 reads CASRSWSYEQYF. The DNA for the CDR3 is TGTGCCAGCAGATCATGGTCCTACGAGCAGTACTTC.

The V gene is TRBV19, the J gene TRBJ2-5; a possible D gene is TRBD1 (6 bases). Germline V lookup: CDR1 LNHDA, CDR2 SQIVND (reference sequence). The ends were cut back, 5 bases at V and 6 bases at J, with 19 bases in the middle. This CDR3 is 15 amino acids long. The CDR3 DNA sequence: TGTGCCAGTAGTCTAAATACAGGGTCTGTACAGACCCAGTACTTC. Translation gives CASSLNTGSVQTQYF.

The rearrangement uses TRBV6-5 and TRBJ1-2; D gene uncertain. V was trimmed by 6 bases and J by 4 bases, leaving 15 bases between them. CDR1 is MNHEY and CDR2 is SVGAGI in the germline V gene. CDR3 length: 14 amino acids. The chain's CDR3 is CASSLTDQLYGYTF. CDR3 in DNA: TGTGCCAGCAGCCTCACCGACCAGCTCTATGGCTACACCTTC.

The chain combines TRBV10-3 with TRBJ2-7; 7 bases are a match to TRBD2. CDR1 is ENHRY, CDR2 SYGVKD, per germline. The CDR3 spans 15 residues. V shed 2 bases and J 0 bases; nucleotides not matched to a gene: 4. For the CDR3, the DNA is TGTGCCATCAGTGAGCAAGCGGGGATCTCCTACGAGCAGTACTTC. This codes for CAISEQAGISYEQYF.

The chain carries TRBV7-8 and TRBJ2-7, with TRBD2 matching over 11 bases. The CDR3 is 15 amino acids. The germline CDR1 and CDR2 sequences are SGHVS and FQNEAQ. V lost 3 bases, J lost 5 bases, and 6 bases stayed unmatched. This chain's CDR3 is CASSFFLAGGHEQYF. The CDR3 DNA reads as TGTGCCAGCAGCTTCTTTCTAGCGGGGGGCCACGAGCAGTACTTC.

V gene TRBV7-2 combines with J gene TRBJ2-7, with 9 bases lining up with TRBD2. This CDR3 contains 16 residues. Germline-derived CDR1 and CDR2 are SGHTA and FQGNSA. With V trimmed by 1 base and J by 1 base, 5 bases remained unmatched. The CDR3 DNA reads TGTGCCAGCAGCTTAGGAGGCGGGGGGGATTCCTACGAGCAGTACTTC. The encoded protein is CASSLGGGGDSYEQYF. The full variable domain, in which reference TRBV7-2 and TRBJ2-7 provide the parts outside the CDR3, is GAGVSQSPSNKVTEKGKDVELRCDPISGHTALYWYRQSLGQGLEFLIYFQGNSAPDKSGLPSDRFSAERTGGSVSTLTIQRTQQEDSAVYLCASSLGGGGDSYEQYFGPGTRLTVT.

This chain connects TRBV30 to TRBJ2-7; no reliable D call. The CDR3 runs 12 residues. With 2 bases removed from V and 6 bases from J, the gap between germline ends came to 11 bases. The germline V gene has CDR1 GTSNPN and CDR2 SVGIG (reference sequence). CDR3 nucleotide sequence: TGTGCCTGGAGTTCAAGCCGGCGCGAGCAGTACTTC. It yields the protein CAWSSSRREQYF. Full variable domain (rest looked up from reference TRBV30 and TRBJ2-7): SQTIHQWPATLVQPVGSPLSLECTVEGTSNPNLYWYRQAAGRGLQLLFYSVGIGQISSEVPQNLSASRPQDRQFILSSKKLLLSDSGFYLCAWSSSRREQYFGPGTRLTVT.

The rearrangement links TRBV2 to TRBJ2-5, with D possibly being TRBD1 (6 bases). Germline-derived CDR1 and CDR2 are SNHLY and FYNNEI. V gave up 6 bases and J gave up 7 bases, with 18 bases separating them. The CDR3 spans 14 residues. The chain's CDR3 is CASRPTGLPGTQYF. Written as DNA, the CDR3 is TGTGCCAGCAGGCCGACAGGTCTACCCGGGACCCAGTACTTC.

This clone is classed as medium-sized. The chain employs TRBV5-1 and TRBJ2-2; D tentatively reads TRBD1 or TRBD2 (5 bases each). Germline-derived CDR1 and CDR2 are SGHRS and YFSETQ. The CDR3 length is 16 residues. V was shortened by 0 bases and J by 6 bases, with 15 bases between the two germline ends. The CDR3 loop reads CASSLEQISGPGELFF. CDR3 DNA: TGCGCCAGCAGCTTGGAGCAGATTTCGGGACCCGGGGAGCTGTTTTTT.

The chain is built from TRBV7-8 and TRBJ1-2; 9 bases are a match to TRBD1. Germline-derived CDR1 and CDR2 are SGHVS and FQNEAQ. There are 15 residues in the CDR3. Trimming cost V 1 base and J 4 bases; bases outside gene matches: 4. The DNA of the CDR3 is TGTGCCAGCAGCTTAGGGACAGGGGTTGGCTATGGCTACACCTTC. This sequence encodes CASSLGTGVGYGYTF.

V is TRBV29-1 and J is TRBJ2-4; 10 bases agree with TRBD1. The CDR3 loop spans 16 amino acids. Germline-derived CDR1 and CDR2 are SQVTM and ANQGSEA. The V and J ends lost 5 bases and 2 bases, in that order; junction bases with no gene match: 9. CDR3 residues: CSVQDRGAKTKNIQYF. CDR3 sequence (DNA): TGCAGCGTTCAGGACAGGGGGGCGAAGACCAAAAACATTCAGTACTTC.

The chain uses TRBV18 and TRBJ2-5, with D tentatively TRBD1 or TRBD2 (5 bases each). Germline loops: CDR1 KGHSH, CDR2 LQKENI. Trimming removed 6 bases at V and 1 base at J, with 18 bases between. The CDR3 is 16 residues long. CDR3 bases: TGTGCCAGCTCCAGAGGGGTTGTCCGTACCCAAGAGACCCAGTACTTC. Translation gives CASSRGVVRTQETQYF.

The CDR3 is CASSSFGRDQPQHF. DNA of the CDR3: TGTGCCAGCAGTTCCTTCGGGAGGGATCAGCCCCAGCATTTT. The chain links TRBV28 to TRBJ1-5, with D uncertain. The V end was cut by 4 bases, the J end by 5 bases, with 12 bases between. This CDR3 is 14 amino acids long. Germline V lookup: CDR1 MDHEN, CDR2 SYDVKM.

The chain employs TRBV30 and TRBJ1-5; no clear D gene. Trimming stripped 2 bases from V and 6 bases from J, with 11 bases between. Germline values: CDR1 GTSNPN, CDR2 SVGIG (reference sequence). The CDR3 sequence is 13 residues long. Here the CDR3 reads CAWSPDFGQPQHF. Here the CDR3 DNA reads TGTGCCTGGAGTCCCGATTTCGGTCAGCCCCAGCATTTT.

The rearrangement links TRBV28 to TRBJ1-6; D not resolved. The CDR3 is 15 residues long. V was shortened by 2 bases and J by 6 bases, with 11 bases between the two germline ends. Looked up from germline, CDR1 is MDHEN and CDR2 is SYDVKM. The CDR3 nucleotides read TGTGCCAGCAGTTTACTGGCCGACTTTAATTCACCCCTCCACTTT. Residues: CASSLLADFNSPLHF. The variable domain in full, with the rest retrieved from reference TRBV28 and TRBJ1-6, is DVKVTQSSRYLVKRTGEKVFLECVQDMDHENMFWYRQDPGLGLRLIYFSYDVKMKEKGDIPEGYSVSREKKERFSLILESASTNQTSMYLCASSLLADFNSPLHFGNGTRLTVT.

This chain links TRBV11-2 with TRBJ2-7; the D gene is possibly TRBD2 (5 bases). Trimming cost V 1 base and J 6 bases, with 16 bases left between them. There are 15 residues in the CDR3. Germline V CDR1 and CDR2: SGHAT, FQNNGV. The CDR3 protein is CASSLGRSSVTEQYF. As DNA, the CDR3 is TGTGCCAGCAGCTTAGGGAGGTCTAGTGTGACCGAGCAGTACTTC.

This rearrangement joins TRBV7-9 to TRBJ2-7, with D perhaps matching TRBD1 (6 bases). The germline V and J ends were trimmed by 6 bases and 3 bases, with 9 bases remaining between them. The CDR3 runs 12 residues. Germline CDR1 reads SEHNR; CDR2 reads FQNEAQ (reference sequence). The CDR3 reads CASSNRVYEQYF. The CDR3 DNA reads TGTGCCAGCAGTAACAGGGTCTACGAGCAGTACTTC.

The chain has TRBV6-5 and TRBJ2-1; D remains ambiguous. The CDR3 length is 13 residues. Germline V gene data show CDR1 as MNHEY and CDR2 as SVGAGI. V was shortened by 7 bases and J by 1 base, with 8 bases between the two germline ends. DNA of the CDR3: TGTGCCAGCACCGCCCCTTCCTACAATGAGCAGTTCTTC. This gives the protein CASTAPSYNEQFF.

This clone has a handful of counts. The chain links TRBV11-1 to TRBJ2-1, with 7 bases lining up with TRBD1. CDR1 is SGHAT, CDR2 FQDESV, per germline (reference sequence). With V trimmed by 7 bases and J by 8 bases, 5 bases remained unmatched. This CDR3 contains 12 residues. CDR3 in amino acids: CASTQQGYEQFF. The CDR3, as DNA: TGTGCCAGCACCCAACAGGGGTATGAGCAGTTCTTC.